The 9 T cell receptor beta chains in this list originate from one sample, sequenced in a study of OX40 agonist ivuxolimab in advanced cancers. Receptors were amplified or captured by the immunoSEQ multiplex PCR assay. TCRdb mirrors the immuneACCESS table, restricted to in-frame sequences. Some clones are absent from its copies; in checked studies, under half trace to an unresolved V gene, and the reason for the others is unknown. The table for this sample lists 60,000 to 65,000 clones; more than 80% of them were counted only once. The ten largest clonotypes hold 11% of the sample. The material sequenced was CD4+ or CD8+ T cells sorted from blood, taken in a trial of the OX40 agonist ivuxolimab. All receptors come from an adult with an advanced solid tumor such as melanoma, head and neck, liver or kidney cancer.

This clone occurred once. The chain combines TRBV5-1 with TRBJ2-1; D is possibly TRBD2 (6 bases). The V and J ends lost 0 bases and 12 bases respectively, with 16 bases between them. In germline, CDR1 is SGHRS, CDR2 YFSETQ. The CDR3 is 14 residues long. The CDR3 DNA reads as TGCGCCAGCAGCTTGGGGGCTATCGGGAGTGGGCAGTTCTTC. Translated, it gives CASSLGAIGSGQFF.

The V and J genes are TRBV14 and TRBJ2-1; TRBD2 matches 7 bases. Looked up from germline, CDR1 is SGHDN and CDR2 is FVKESK. J was trimmed by 3 bases and V by 2 bases; bases with no gene match: 7. The CDR3 extends over 16 amino acids. In nucleotides, the CDR3 is TGTGCCAGCAGCCAATTGGGGCCGGGGGGCTACAATGAGCAGTTCTTC. Translated, it gives CASSQLGPGGYNEQFF.

The chain links TRBV29-1 to TRBJ2-1; D gene ambiguous. This CDR3 has 10 amino acids. Germline CDR1 SQVTM, CDR2 ANQGSEA. V shed 3 bases and J shed 15 bases, with 12 bases lying between them. CDR3 sequence reads: CSVDRPVGFF. CDR3 nucleotides: TGCAGCGTTGACAGGCCGGTTGGGTTCTTC.

The V gene is TRBV5-6, the J gene TRBJ1-4; D is undetermined. Germline CDR1 and CDR2: SGHDT and YYEEEE. The CDR3 runs 13 residues. Trimming removed 1 base from V and 5 bases from J, with 6 bases in between. This CDR3 reads CASSLSGNEKLFF. CDR3 sequence (DNA): TGTGCCAGCAGCTTGTCAGGAAATGAAAAACTGTTTTTT.

The chain carries TRBV4-2 and TRBJ2-3; D is ambiguous. The V gene's germline CDR1 is LGHNA and CDR2 YNFKEQ. V was cut by 2 bases and J by 1 base, with 16 bases left in between. The CDR3 consists of 17 residues. The CDR3 region is CASSQLKGTDRTDTQYF. The DNA of the CDR3 is TGTGCCAGCAGCCAATTAAAAGGTACCGACCGCACAGATACGCAGTATTTT.

This chain uses TRBV4-2 with TRBJ1-5; D call uncertain. The V gene's germline CDR1 is LGHNA and CDR2 YNFKEQ. This CDR3 contains 14 residues. Trimming cost V 1 base and J 7 bases, with 11 bases left between them. The CDR3 spells CASSQAEFRQPQHF. CDR3 coding DNA: TGTGCCAGCAGCCAAGCGGAATTCAGGCAGCCCCAGCATTTT.

V is TRBV18 and J is TRBJ2-5, with D perhaps matching TRBD2 (6 bases). This CDR3 contains 14 residues. The germline gives CDR1 KGHSH, CDR2 LQKENI. The ends were cut back, 3 bases at V and 5 bases at J, with 13 bases in the middle. The CDR3 here is CASSPREGRETQYF. As DNA, the CDR3 is TGTGCCAGCTCACCGCGCGAAGGGAGGGAGACCCAGTACTTC.

This clone was recorded only once. The rearrangement uses TRBV6-1 and TRBJ2-2, with 11 nucleotides matching TRBD2. The CDR3 is 15 residues long. Per the germline V gene, CDR1 is MNHNS and CDR2 is SASEGT. With 5 bases clipped from V and 4 bases from J, the junction kept 3 bases outside the gene matches. CDR3 coding DNA: TGTGCCAGCAGTACACTAGCGGGGGCCACCGGGGAGCTGTTTTTT. This codes for CASSTLAGATGELFF.

The chain combines TRBV6-1 with TRBJ2-3; 8 bases are shared with TRBD2. J gave up 5 bases and V 8 bases, and 12 bases lay outside the gene matches. Germline CDR1 reads MNHNS; CDR2 reads SASEGT. This CDR3 is built from 15 residues. The CDR3 region is CASLNPAGGVDTQYF. Written as DNA, the CDR3 is TGTGCCAGCCTAAATCCGGCGGGAGGCGTAGATACGCAGTATTTT.